The source of this TCR beta chain is a study of blood T cell repertoires in COVID-19. Looking at the study overall: The United States, Italy and Spain supplied acute and convalescent COVID-19 samples.

Clones were read by immunoSEQ multiplex PCR, and TCRdb kept only the in-frame ones, dropping some. The sample includes some 48,000 clones, 90% seen only once; the top ten take roughly 20%. Germline values: CDR1 PRHDT, CDR2 FYEKMQ (reference sequence). This CDR3 region has 12 residues. Trimming shortened V by 1 base and J by 7 bases, and 8 bases separated the two germline ends. This TCR was recovered from a man aged 65 to 85 with active COVID-19. The rearrangement links TRBV13 to TRBJ2-7; possibly TRBD1 for D (6 bases). The sample comprised peripheral blood. Written as DNA, the CDR3 is TGTGCCAGCAGCTTAGCCGGGACAGAGCAGTACTTC. Translation gives CASSLAGTEQYF.